These 18 T cell receptor beta chains came from one sample sequenced in a study of CD8 T cells in Susac syndrome. Random hexamers were used to reverse transcribe an amount of about 0.45 to 1 ug RNA. Each CDR3 protein gets one entry after TCRdb re-called the immunoSEQ multiplex PCR reads with MiXCR. In the table there are roughly 86,000 distinct CDR3 sequences, about 95% of which are singletons. Sequencing was carried out using CD8+ T cells from PBMCs. Source of these receptors: a human donor with Susac syndrome.

The J gene is TRBJ1-2, the V gene TRBV6-2 or TRBV6-3; the D gene is possibly TRBD1 (5 bases). Germline V gene data show CDR1 as MNHEY and CDR2 as SVGEGT. Trimming pared 10 bases from V and 4 bases from J, leaving 13 bases between. There are 12 residues in the CDR3. This CDR3 reads CATAPTGYGYTF. The CDR3, as DNA: TGTGCCACCGCGCCCACAGGCTATGGCTACACCTTC.

V usage is TRBV20-1 and J usage is TRBJ1-5; D might be TRBD1 (6 bases). This CDR3 region has 15 residues. V lost 0 bases and J 6 bases, leaving 15 bases between the germline ends. Germline CDR1 DFQATT, CDR2 SNEGSKA (reference sequence). CDR3 in amino acids: CSARDTRGGSQPQHF. CDR3 DNA: TGCAGTGCTAGAGATACCAGGGGAGGGAGTCAGCCCCAGCATTTT.

This chain joins TRBV11-3 and TRBJ2-5; the D is unclear. With 5 bases removed from V and 4 bases from J, the gap between germline ends came to 11 bases. The CDR3 runs to 13 residues. CDR1 and CDR2 (germline): SGHNT, YENEEA. CDR3 loop: CASSPGRLETQYF. The CDR3 nucleotides are TGTGCCAGCAGCCCAGGACGGTTAGAGACCCAGTACTTC.

The genes are TRBV20-1 and TRBJ2-3; possibly TRBD1 or TRBD2 for D (5 bases each). The CDR3 is 14 amino acids. In germline, CDR1 is DFQATT, CDR2 SNEGSKA (reference sequence). The V end was cut by 5 bases, the J end by 2 bases, with 14 bases between. The CDR3 region is CSAPNSGTTDTQYF. The CDR3 coding sequence is TGCAGTGCTCCGAATTCGGGGACCACAGATACGCAGTATTTT.

V and J are TRBV20-1 and TRBJ1-5, with a possible D match to TRBD1 (6 bases). V was shortened by 6 bases and J by 1 base, with 19 bases between the two germline ends. This CDR3 has 16 amino acids. The germline gives CDR1 DFQATT, CDR2 SNEGSKA (reference sequence). The DNA for the CDR3 is TGCAGTGCCGCCTCTCGGGGGGCAAGCAGCAATCAGCCCCAGCATTTT. Protein sequence: CSAASRGASSNQPQHF.

This chain connects TRBV29-1 to TRBJ1-5, with D unclear. V lost 0 bases and J lost 5, with 5 bases in between. The CDR3 consists of 12 residues. Per germline, CDR1 SQVTM and CDR2 ANQGSEA. The CDR3 DNA sequence: TGCAGCGTTGAAGATGCGTATCAGCCCCAGCATTTT. Translation: CSVEDAYQPQHF.

The chain recombines TRBV12-3 or TRBV12-4 with TRBJ2-7; 8 bases are a match to TRBD1. The CDR3 loop spans 15 amino acids. V lost 3 bases to trimming and J lost 2 bases; unmatched junction nucleotides: 6. In nucleotides, the CDR3 is TGTGCCAGCAGTTTTGAGGACAGGGCGGCCTACGAGCAGTACTTC. This gives the protein CASSFEDRAAYEQYF.

The genes are TRBV5-4 and TRBJ2-5; 10 bases align to TRBD1. Germline V CDR1 and CDR2: SGHNT, YYREEE (reference sequence). CDR3 length equals 17 residues. Unmatched junction bases numbered 7, after V lost 0 bases and J lost 2 bases. The CDR3 sequence is CASSLEWDRGIQETQYF. The CDR3 DNA reads as TGTGCCAGCAGCTTGGAATGGGACAGGGGTATTCAAGAGACCCAGTACTTC.

This clonotype was seen a few times. The rearrangement joins TRBV6-1 to TRBJ1-6; 7 positions agree with TRBD1. Germline values: CDR1 MNHNS, CDR2 SASEGT. This CDR3 spans 14 amino acids. Trimming took 5 bases from V and 7 from J; bases not matched to a gene: 5. CDR3 sequence reads: CASSTRDRNSPLHF. CDR3 DNA: TGTGCCAGCAGTACCCGGGACAGAAATTCACCCCTCCACTTT.

This sequence joins TRBV25-1 and TRBJ2-3; D ambiguous. The CDR3 contains 12 residues. The V and J ends lost 6 bases and 2 bases respectively, with 6 bases between them. Germline V gene lookup returns CDR1 MGHDK and CDR2 SYGVNS. Here the CDR3 DNA reads TGTGCCAGCAGGGGTGCCACAGATACGCAGTATTTT. Amino acid sequence: CASRGATDTQYF.

The chain couples TRBV12-3 or TRBV12-4 to TRBJ1-2, with 10 bases fitting TRBD1. The CDR3 is made up of 13 amino acids. The V and J ends lost 1 base and 8 bases, in that order; junction bases with no gene match: 1. CDR3: CASSLGTGGGYTF. CDR3 in DNA: TGTGCCAGCAGTTTAGGGACAGGGGGAGGCTACACCTTC.

The rearrangement uses TRBV30 and TRBJ1-2; 7 bases line up with TRBD1. In germline, CDR1 is GTSNPN, CDR2 SVGIG (reference sequence). The CDR3 runs 16 residues. The trim removed 2 bases at V and 6 bases at J, leaving 15 bases unmatched. The CDR3: CAWSRTRTGEENGYTF. CDR3 nucleotides: TGTGCCTGGAGTAGAACCCGGACAGGCGAGGAGAATGGCTACACCTTC.

Here the CDR3 DNA reads TGTGCCAGCCGGGACCGAGCTATGAACACTGAAGCTTTCTTT. Residues: CASRDRAMNTEAFF. The genes are TRBV27 and TRBJ1-1; D is possibly TRBD1 (5 bases). Germline V gives CDR1 MNHEY, CDR2 SMNVEV (reference sequence). V was cut by 8 bases and J by 0 bases, with 13 bases left in between. This CDR3 is 14 amino acids long.

V usage is TRBV20-1 and J usage is TRBJ2-1; D is possibly TRBD2 (6 bases). The germline gives CDR1 DFQATT, CDR2 SNEGSKA (reference sequence). This CDR3 region has 15 residues. Trimming shortened V by 3 bases and J by 4 bases, and 16 bases separated the two germline ends. Written as DNA, the CDR3 is TGCAGTGCTAGCGGGGGAACATATGAATACAATGAGCAGTTCTTC. Encoded protein: CSASGGTYEYNEQFF.

The genes are TRBV2 and TRBJ2-7; 7 bases map to TRBD1. This CDR3 region has 13 residues. J was trimmed by 3 bases and V by 8 bases; bases with no gene match: 7. Germline V gives CDR1 SNHLY, CDR2 FYNNEI. CDR3 protein: CASGVTGIYEQYF. The CDR3 nucleotides read TGTGCCAGCGGGGTGACAGGGATCTACGAGCAGTACTTC.

The gene calls are TRBV5-4 and TRBJ2-7, with TRBD1 matching over 8 bases. Unmatched junction bases numbered 2, after V lost 1 base and J lost 2 bases. The CDR3 consists of 14 residues. Germline V gives CDR1 SGHNT, CDR2 YYREEE (reference sequence). The CDR3 here is CASSLRDRPYEQYF. The CDR3 nucleotides are TGTGCCAGCAGCTTGAGGGACAGGCCCTACGAGCAGTACTTC.

The chain couples TRBV16 to TRBJ1-6; the D is unclear. The CDR3 extends over 13 amino acids. V was shortened by 0 bases and J by 7 bases, with 4 bases between the two germline ends. Germline V gene sequence: CDR1 KGHSY, CDR2 FQNENV. CDR3 coding DNA: TGTGCCAGCAGCCAATCGCAGAATTCACCCCTCCACTTT. Amino acids: CASSQSQNSPLHF.

The V gene is TRBV30, the J gene TRBJ1-1; TRBD1 might be the D (5 bases). Germline assignment: CDR1 GTSNPN and CDR2 SVGIG (reference sequence). This CDR3 has 12 residues. Trimming shortened V by 5 bases and J by 1 base, and 8 bases separated the two germline ends. CDR3 nucleotide sequence: TGTGCCTGGGGGGGGTCGAACACTGAAGCTTTCTTT. It translates to CAWGGSNTEAFF.